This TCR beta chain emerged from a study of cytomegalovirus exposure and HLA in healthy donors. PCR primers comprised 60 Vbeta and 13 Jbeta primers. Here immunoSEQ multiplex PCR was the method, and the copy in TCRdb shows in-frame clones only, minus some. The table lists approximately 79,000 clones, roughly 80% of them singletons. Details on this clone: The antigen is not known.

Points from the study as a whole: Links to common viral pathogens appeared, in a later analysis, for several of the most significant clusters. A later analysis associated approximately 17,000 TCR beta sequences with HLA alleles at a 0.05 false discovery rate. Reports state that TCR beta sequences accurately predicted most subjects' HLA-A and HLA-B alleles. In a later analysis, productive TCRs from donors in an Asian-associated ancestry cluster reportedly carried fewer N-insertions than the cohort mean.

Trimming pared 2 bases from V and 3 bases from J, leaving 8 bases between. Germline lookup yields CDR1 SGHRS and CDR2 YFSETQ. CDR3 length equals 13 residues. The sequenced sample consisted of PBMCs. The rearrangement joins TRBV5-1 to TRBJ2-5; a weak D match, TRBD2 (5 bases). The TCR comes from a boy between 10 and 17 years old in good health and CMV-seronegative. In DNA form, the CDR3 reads TGCGCCAGCAGCTTCGAGGGAGAAGAGACCCAGTACTTC. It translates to CASSFEGEETQYF.